This T cell receptor beta chain comes out of a study of blood T cell repertoires in COVID-19. Produced via immunoSEQ multiplex PCR; TCRdb's table is partial and in-frame only. Of around 300,000 clones detected, around 90% appear once; the ten largest clones hold approximately 1%. CDR3 length: 16 amino acids. V was clipped by 3 bases and J by 4 bases, with 15 bases between them. The germline gives CDR1 KGHSH, CDR2 LQKENI. Donors were grouped by their self-reported clinical history. Sequenced sample: PBMCs or T cells enriched from blood (not recorded which). This TCR was recovered from a woman in her twenties or thirties who had recovered from COVID-19. The chain employs TRBV18 and TRBJ2-2, with D possibly being TRBD1 (6 bases). Here the CDR3 reads CASSPFRGMGTGELFF. CDR3 sequence (DNA): TGTGCCAGCTCACCCTTCAGGGGAATGGGCACCGGGGAGCTGTTTTTT. The full variable domain, rest sourced from reference TRBV18 and TRBJ2-2, is NAGVMQNPRHLVRRRGQEARLRCSPMKGHSHVYWYRQLPEEGLKFMVYLQKENIIDESGMPKERFSAEFPKEGPSILRIQQVVRGDSAAYFCASSPFRGMGTGELFFGEGSRLTVL.